Presented here are 30 T cell receptor beta chains from one specimen sequenced in a study of OX40 agonist ivuxolimab in advanced cancers. Method: immunoSEQ multiplex PCR; TCRdb's copy keeps in-frame clones and lacks some. The sample contains roughly 58,000 clones, less than 90% of which appear only once. The starting material was CD4+ or CD8+ T cells sorted from blood, obtained in a trial of the OX40 agonist ivuxolimab. These receptors all come from an adult with an advanced solid tumor such as melanoma, head and neck, liver or kidney cancer.

This clone was observed a few times. The gene calls are TRBV7-9 and TRBJ2-7, with 7 bases matching TRBD2. The CDR3 sequence is 14 residues long. Per the germline V gene, CDR1 is SEHNR and CDR2 is FQNEAQ (reference sequence). Unmatched junction bases numbered 6, after V lost 2 bases and J lost 5 bases. CDR3 in DNA: TGTGCCAGCAGCTTATCTGGCGGGAGTCACGAGCAGTACTTC. Its translation is CASSLSGGSHEQYF.

The CDR3 coding sequence is TGCAGCGTTGAAGCCCTGGCAGGGGACTATGGCTACACCTTC. Protein product: CSVEALAGDYGYTF. V usage is TRBV29-1 and J usage is TRBJ1-2, with D perhaps matching TRBD1 (6 bases). The germline CDR1 and CDR2 sequences are SQVTM and ANQGSEA. V dropped 1 base and J dropped 3 bases, with 12 bases sitting between them. The CDR3 is 14 amino acids.

The chain is built from TRBV28 and TRBJ1-4, with 9 bases aligning to TRBD1. V shed 5 bases, J shed 5 bases, and the junction held 6 bases outside the gene matches. The CDR3 extends over 15 amino acids. The germline gives CDR1 MDHEN, CDR2 SYDVKM. The CDR3, as DNA: TGTGCCAGCAGTCCACACAGGGGGCAGAATGAAAAACTGTTTTTT. Its translation: CASSPHRGQNEKLFF.

This chain uses TRBV30 with TRBJ2-5; D is ambiguous. Trimming took 7 bases from V and 5 from J, leaving 8 bases between them. Germline V gene lookup returns CDR1 GTSNPN and CDR2 SVGIG (reference sequence). The CDR3 covers 10 residues. The CDR3 sequence: CASGRETQYF. CDR3 DNA: TGTGCCTCCGGGCGGGAGACCCAGTACTTC.

The chain couples TRBV25-1 to TRBJ1-5; D is undetermined. Germline-derived CDR1 and CDR2 are MGHDK and SYGVNS. V was trimmed by 4 bases and J by 4 bases, leaving 11 bases between them. The CDR3 runs 14 residues. In nucleotides, the CDR3 is TGTGCCAGCAGTGGCCACAGCGGGAATCAGCCCCAGCATTTT. Translating it yields CASSGHSGNQPQHF.

The chain carries TRBV11-2 and TRBJ1-3; D gene uncertain. The CDR3 extends over 14 amino acids. Trimming took off 3 bases at V and 4 bases at J, with 10 bases between the two ends. CDR1 and CDR2 (germline): SGHAT, FQNNGV. The CDR3 region is CASSFPGGGNTIYF. The CDR3 DNA follows: TGTGCCAGCAGCTTTCCCGGCGGGGGAAACACCATATATTTT.

This rearrangement joins TRBV9 to TRBJ2-3, with D unresolved. Trimming pared 2 bases from V and 3 bases from J, leaving 4 bases between. CDR1 and CDR2 from the germline V gene are SGDLS and YYNGEE. CDR3 size: 12 residues. The CDR3 sequence is CASSVQTDTQYF. The CDR3 nucleotides read TGTGCCAGCAGCGTCCAAACAGATACGCAGTATTTT.

The gene calls are TRBV7-2 and TRBJ2-4, with 7 nucleotides matching TRBD1. J lost 5 bases, V lost 4 bases, and 14 bases had no gene match. The germline CDR1 and CDR2 sequences are SGHTA and FQGNSA. The CDR3 extends over 17 amino acids. The CDR3 bases are TGTGCCAGCAGCTCACCCCCCGACAGGGTAGTGCAAAACATTCAGTACTTC. Encoded protein: CASSSPPDRVVQNIQYF.

This clone has just one count. The chain is built from TRBV10-2 and TRBJ2-3; a weak D match, TRBD1 (6 bases). Per the germline V gene, CDR1 is WSHSY and CDR2 is SAAADI. This CDR3 contains 13 residues. V was trimmed by 2 bases and J by 5 bases, leaving 8 bases between them. In nucleotides, the CDR3 is TGCGCCAGCAGTGAGCAGGGGCAAGATACGCAGTATTTT. This codes for CASSEQGQDTQYF.

There are a few counts of this clone. The rearrangement uses TRBV30 and TRBJ1-5; TRBD1 might be the D (5 bases). CDR1 GTSNPN and CDR2 SVGIG come from the germline V gene (reference sequence). Trimming cost V 7 bases and J 1 base, with 8 bases left between them. CDR3 length: 12 residues. The CDR3 nucleotides read TGTGCCTCTCAGGGAAGCAATCAGCCCCAGCATTTT. Translation gives CASQGSNQPQHF.

This chain links TRBV18 with TRBJ1-2; 7 bases line up with TRBD1. The CDR3 is made up of 13 amino acids. J was trimmed by 8 bases and V by 2 bases; bases with no gene match: 5. CDR1 and CDR2 from the germline V gene are KGHSH and LQKENI. The CDR3 reads CASSPDTGEGYTF. The CDR3 DNA is TGTGCCAGCTCACCAGATACAGGGGAAGGCTACACCTTC. Using reference TRBV18 and TRBJ1-2 for the parts outside the CDR3, the full variable domain is NAGVMQNPRHLVRRRGQEARLRCSPMKGHSHVYWYRQLPEEGLKFMVYLQKENIIDESGMPKERFSAEFPKEGPSILRIQQVVRGDSAAYFCASSPDTGEGYTFGSGTRLTVV.

The chain joins TRBV19 to TRBJ1-6; TRBD1 agrees at 8 bases. The CDR3 is 13 amino acids. Germline trimming cut 5 bases from V and 9 bases from J; bases unmatched to any gene: 3. CDR1 is LNHDA and CDR2 is SQIVND in the germline V gene (reference sequence). In DNA form, the CDR3 reads TGTGCCAGTAGTGACAGGGGAGGTTCACCCCTCCACTTT. Its translation: CASSDRGGSPLHF.

This clone was seen just once. The rearrangement joins TRBV11-2 to TRBJ1-1, with 10 bases that match TRBD1. CDR1 and CDR2 (germline): SGHAT, FQNNGV. CDR3 length equals 15 residues. V shed 5 bases, J shed 0 bases, and the junction held 3 bases outside the gene matches. This CDR3 is CASSVGQGVNTEAFF. The CDR3 coding sequence is TGTGCCAGCAGCGTTGGACAGGGGGTGAACACTGAAGCTTTCTTT.

The chain carries TRBV5-1 and TRBJ1-1, with unresolved D. Germline V gene data show CDR1 as SGHRS and CDR2 as YFSETQ. CDR3 size: 12 residues. With 4 bases removed from V and 5 bases from J, the gap between germline ends came to 9 bases. The CDR3 nucleotides are TGCGCCAGCAGCCATGACCTTACTGAAGCTTTCTTT. Its protein is CASSHDLTEAFF.

The chain joins TRBV7-9 to TRBJ2-5; TRBD2 aligns across 9 bases. From germline, CDR1 is SEHNR and CDR2 FQNEAQ (reference sequence). CDR3 length equals 18 residues. After removal of 2 bases from V and 2 bases from J, the junction contained 12 bases not matched to a gene. As DNA, the CDR3 is TGTGCCAGCAGCTTAAAGGGCCTAGGGAGCGGGGGGCAAGAGACCCAGTACTTC. Residues: CASSLKGLGSGGQETQYF.

The chain uses TRBV4-1 and TRBJ2-3; TRBD1 aligns across 9 bases. Germline V lookup: CDR1 MGHRA, CDR2 YSYEKL. This CDR3 comprises 16 residues. Losses at the gene ends were 4 bases for V and 3 bases for J; bases not matched to a gene: 8. CDR3 coding DNA: TGCGCCAGCAGCCCTGGACAGGGGAGGAAGACAGATACGCAGTATTTT. Protein sequence: CASSPGQGRKTDTQYF.

In this sample, this clone turned up a few times. The chain recombines TRBV27 with TRBJ2-5; weak D call: TRBD2 (6 bases). V lost 2 bases and J lost 10, with 20 bases in between. This CDR3 region has 15 residues. Germline values: CDR1 MNHEY, CDR2 SMNVEV (reference sequence). This chain's CDR3 is CASSLGLQEGIDQYF. CDR3 in DNA: TGTGCCAGCAGTTTAGGCTTACAGGAGGGGATCGACCAGTACTTC.

Only one count was recorded for this clone. The chain combines TRBV2 with TRBJ2-2; 12 bases agree with TRBD2. The CDR3 totals 15 residues. CDR1 and CDR2 (germline): SNHLY, FYNNEI. V shed 6 bases, J shed 2 bases, and the junction held 1 base outside the gene matches. As DNA, the CDR3 is TGTGCCAGCAGGGGACTAGCGGGTAACACCGGGGAGCTGTTTTTT. Translated, it gives CASRGLAGNTGELFF.

This clone was seen only a few times. The J gene is TRBJ1-2, the V gene TRBV18; D perhaps matches TRBD1 (5 bases). V was cut by 6 bases and J by 6 bases, with 23 bases left in between. CDR1 KGHSH and CDR2 LQKENI come from the germline V gene. The CDR3 has 16 amino acids. The CDR3 DNA reads TGTGCCAGCTCGCAGGACAACAACCCTTTTCTGAATGGCTACACCTTC. Translating it yields CASSQDNNPFLNGYTF.

The V call is TRBV28, the J call TRBJ1-5; D is possibly TRBD1 (5 bases). The germline V gene has CDR1 MDHEN and CDR2 SYDVKM. The CDR3 has 15 residues. Trimming took off 4 bases at V and 9 bases at J, with 19 bases between the two ends. This chain's CDR3 is CASSYPSDPGGPQHF. The CDR3 DNA sequence: TGTGCCAGCAGTTACCCGAGCGACCCGGGGGGGCCCCAGCATTTT.

The chain links TRBV18 to TRBJ2-5, with a weak D call TRBD2 (7 bases). Germline CDR1 and CDR2: KGHSH and LQKENI. V dropped 3 bases and J dropped 5 bases, with 13 bases sitting between them. CDR3 length: 14 amino acids. The CDR3 nucleotides are TGTGCCAGCTCACCGGGGGGGCGCCGGGAGACCCAGTACTTC. Translated: CASSPGGRRETQYF.

The chain employs TRBV2 and TRBJ2-1; maybe TRBD1 (6 bases). The CDR3 spans 15 residues. The germline V gene has CDR1 SNHLY and CDR2 FYNNEI. V lost 2 bases to trimming and J lost 2 bases, with 10 bases between them. The CDR3, as DNA: TGTGCCAGCAGTGAAACCCCAGGGGCCTACAATGAGCAGTTCTTC. Protein sequence: CASSETPGAYNEQFF.

The rearrangement uses TRBV2 and TRBJ1-2; D not resolved. The V gene lost 5 bases and the J gene lost 7 bases, with 11 bases spanning the gap. CDR1 and CDR2 from the germline V gene are SNHLY and FYNNEI. The CDR3 length is 12 residues. The CDR3 reads CASSLGRGGYTF. The CDR3 region has the DNA TGTGCCAGCAGTCTAGGACGTGGTGGCTACACCTTC. Supplemented by reference TRBV2 and TRBJ1-2, the full variable domain reads EPEVTQTPSHQVTQMGQEVILRCVPISNHLYFYWYRQILGQKVEFLVSFYNNEISEKSEIFDDQFSVERPDGSNFTLKIRSTKLEDSAMYFCASSLGRGGYTFGSGTRLTVV.

In its sample, this clone was seen a few times. This chain links TRBV30 with TRBJ1-2, with 9 bases matching TRBD1. Germline trimming cut 2 bases from V and 8 bases from J; bases unmatched to any gene: 3. Germline V gene data show CDR1 as GTSNPN and CDR2 as SVGIG (reference sequence). This CDR3 is 12 amino acids long. The CDR3 nucleotides are TGTGCCTGGAGTACAGGGGGCGGCGGCTACACCTTC. Its protein product is CAWSTGGGGYTF.

This clone was observed a few times. This sequence joins TRBV25-1 and TRBJ1-1, with 7 bases aligning to TRBD1. The CDR3 extends over 15 amino acids. V shed 10 bases and J 4 bases; nucleotides not matched to a gene: 15. CDR1 is MGHDK, CDR2 SYGVNS, per germline. CDR3 amino acids: CATRRDSLGGTEAFF. As DNA, the CDR3 is TGTGCCACTCGGCGGGACAGCTTGGGGGGCACTGAAGCTTTCTTT.

The V gene is TRBV5-1, the J gene TRBJ2-1; D ambiguous. The V end was cut by 5 bases, the J end by 8 bases, with 11 bases between. Germline assignment: CDR1 SGHRS and CDR2 YFSETQ. The CDR3 length is 12 residues. The CDR3 is CASSTSWDEQFF. The CDR3 bases are TGCGCCAGCAGTACATCCTGGGATGAGCAGTTCTTC.

The table lists this clone with a count of one. This chain uses TRBV6-6 with TRBJ1-1, with D possibly being TRBD1 (6 bases). The CDR3 runs to 15 residues. Germline CDR1 reads MNHNY; CDR2 reads SVGAGI (reference sequence). Trimming shortened V by 2 bases and J by 1 base, and 11 bases separated the two germline ends. This chain's CDR3 is CASSYPGASNTEAFF. The CDR3, as DNA: TGTGCCAGCAGTTACCCGGGGGCTTCGAACACTGAAGCTTTCTTT.

This clone has a handful of counts. Additional DNA sequences in this sample encode the identical CDR3. This chain connects TRBV19 to TRBJ1-2; D is ambiguous. The CDR3 consists of 14 residues. The germline V and J ends were trimmed by 5 bases and 1 base, with 11 bases remaining between them. Per germline, CDR1 LNHDA and CDR2 SQIVND (reference sequence). The CDR3: CASSRSGLNYGYTF. The CDR3 nucleotides are TGTGCCAGTAGTCGGTCAGGCCTTAACTATGGCTACACCTTC.

V gene TRBV5-1 combines with J gene TRBJ1-1, with D perhaps matching TRBD1 (5 bases). V was pared by 4 bases and J by 7 bases, with 11 bases between. CDR3 length equals 12 residues. Germline values: CDR1 SGHRS, CDR2 YFSETQ. CDR3 DNA: TGCGCCAGCAGCACCAGTGACAGTGAAGCTTTCTTT. Protein product: CASSTSDSEAFF.

The CDR3 nucleotides are TGTGCCAGCAGCCCCCCGCTACTGAACACCGGGGAGCTGTTTTTT. Its protein is CASSPPLLNTGELFF. This chain joins TRBV7-2 and TRBJ2-2; D is unclear. Germline V gene sequence: CDR1 SGHTA, CDR2 FQGNSA. This CDR3 has 15 amino acids. Trimming left V 5 bases short and J 1 base short, with 11 bases between.